The entry that follows covers one TCR beta chain sequence. Donation was from healthy Finnish infants who were having corrective surgery that addressed congenital heart defects. A 0.5-1 mL peripheral blood aliquot was taken intraoperatively from four of eight donors. The sample is drawn from a study of human thymus T cells. The protocol was immunoSEQ multiplex PCR, while the TCRdb copy is restricted to in-frame clones and leaves out a portion. The sample contains tens of thousands of clones, 94% of which appear only once. The origin of this receptor is a boy under two years old with a congenital heart defect but otherwise immunologically healthy. Sequences were obtained from blood.

The CDR3 region has the DNA TGTGCCAGCAGCGTAGTTGCGGGGGGGCCCTCTGATACGCAGTATTTT. Encoded protein: CASSVVAGGPSDTQYF. The chain carries TRBV9 and TRBJ2-3; TRBD2 matches 9 bases. V lost 0 bases and J lost 6; bases outside the gene matches: 8. In germline, CDR1 is SGDLS, CDR2 YYNGEE. This CDR3 is 16 amino acids long.